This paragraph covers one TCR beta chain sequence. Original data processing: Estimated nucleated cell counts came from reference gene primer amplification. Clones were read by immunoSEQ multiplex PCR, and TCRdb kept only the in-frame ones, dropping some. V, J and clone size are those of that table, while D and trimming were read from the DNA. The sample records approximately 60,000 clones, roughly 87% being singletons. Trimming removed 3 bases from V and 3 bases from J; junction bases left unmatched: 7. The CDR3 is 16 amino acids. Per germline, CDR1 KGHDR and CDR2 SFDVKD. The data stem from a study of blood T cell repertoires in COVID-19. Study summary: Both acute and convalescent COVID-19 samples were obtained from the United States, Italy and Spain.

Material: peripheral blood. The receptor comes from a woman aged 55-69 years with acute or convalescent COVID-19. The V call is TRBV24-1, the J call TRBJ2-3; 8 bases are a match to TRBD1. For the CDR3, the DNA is TGTGCCACCAGTGATCCCGGGACAGGTGGAACAGATACGCAGTATTTT. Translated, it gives CATSDPGTGGTDTQYF.